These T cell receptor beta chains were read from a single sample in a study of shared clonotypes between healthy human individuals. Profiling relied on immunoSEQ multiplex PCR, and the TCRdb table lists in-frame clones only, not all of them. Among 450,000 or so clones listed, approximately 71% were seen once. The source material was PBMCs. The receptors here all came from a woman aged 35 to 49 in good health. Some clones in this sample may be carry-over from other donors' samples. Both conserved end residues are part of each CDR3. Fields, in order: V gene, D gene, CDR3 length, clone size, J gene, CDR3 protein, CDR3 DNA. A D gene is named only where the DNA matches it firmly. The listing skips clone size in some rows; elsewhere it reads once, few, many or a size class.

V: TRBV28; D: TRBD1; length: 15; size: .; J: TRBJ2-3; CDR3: CASSLGQGASDTQYF; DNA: TGTGCCAGCAGCCTGGGACAGGGGGCGTCAGATACGCAGTATTTT
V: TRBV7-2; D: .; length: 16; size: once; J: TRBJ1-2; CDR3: CASSLVRGRANYGYTF; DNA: TGTGCCAGCAGCTTAGTCCGAGGCAGAGCTAACTATGGCTACACCTTC
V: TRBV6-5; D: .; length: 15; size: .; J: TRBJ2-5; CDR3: CASSLGRMGGETQYF; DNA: TGTGCCAGCAGCCTGGGACGTATGGGGGGAGAGACCCAGTACTTC
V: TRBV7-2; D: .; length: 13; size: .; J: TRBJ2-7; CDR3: CASSPAGPYEQYF; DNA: TGTGCCAGCAGCCCGGCCGGGCCATACGAGCAGTACTTC
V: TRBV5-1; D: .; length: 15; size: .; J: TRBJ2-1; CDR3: CASSLQESSYNEQFF; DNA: TGCGCCAGCAGCTTACAGGAAAGCTCCTACAATGAGCAGTTCTTC
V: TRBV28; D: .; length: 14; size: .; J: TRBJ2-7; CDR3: CASREVGSTYEQYF; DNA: TGTGCCAGCAGGGAGGTAGGCAGTACCTACGAGCAGTACTTC
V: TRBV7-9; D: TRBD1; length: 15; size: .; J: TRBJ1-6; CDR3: CASSLSQGAYSPLHF; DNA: TGTGCCAGCAGCTTATCGCAGGGGGCTTATTCACCCCTCCACTTT
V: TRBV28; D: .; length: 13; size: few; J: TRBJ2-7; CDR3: CASSFGIAYEQYF; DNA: TGTGCCAGCAGTTTCGGTATCGCCTACGAGCAGTACTTC
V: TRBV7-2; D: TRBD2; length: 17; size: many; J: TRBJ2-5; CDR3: CASSLGLAGVLSETQYF; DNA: TGTGCCAGCAGCTTGGGACTAGCGGGAGTTTTATCGGAGACCCAGTACTTC
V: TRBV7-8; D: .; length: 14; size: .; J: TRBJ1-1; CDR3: CASSLLRANTEAFF; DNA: TGTGCCAGCAGCTTACTACGGGCTAACACTGAAGCTTTCTTT
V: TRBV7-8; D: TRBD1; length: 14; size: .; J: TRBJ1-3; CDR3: CASSEQGAGNTIYF; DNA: TGTGCCAGCAGCGAACAGGGGGCTGGAAACACCATATATTTT
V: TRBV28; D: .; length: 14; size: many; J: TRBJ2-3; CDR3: CASSLWPQGDTQYF; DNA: TGTGCCAGCAGTTTATGGCCCCAGGGGGATACGCAGTATTTT
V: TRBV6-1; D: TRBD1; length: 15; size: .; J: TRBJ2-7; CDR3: CASSGPGTGSYEQYF; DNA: TGTGCCAGCAGTGGTCCCGGGACAGGGTCCTACGAGCAGTACTTC
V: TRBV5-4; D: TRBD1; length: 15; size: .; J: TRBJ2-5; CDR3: CASSLGQGLQETQYF; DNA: TGTGCCAGCAGCCTGGGACAGGGACTCCAAGAGACCCAGTACTTC
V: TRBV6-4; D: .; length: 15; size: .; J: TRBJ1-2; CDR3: CASSANADGAYGYTF; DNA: TGTGCCAGCAGTGCCAACGCGGATGGGGCCTATGGCTACACCTTC
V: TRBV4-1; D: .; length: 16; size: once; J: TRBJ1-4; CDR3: CASSRTRTATNEKLFF; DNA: TGCGCCAGCAGCCGAACAAGGACTGCAACTAATGAAAAACTGTTTTTT
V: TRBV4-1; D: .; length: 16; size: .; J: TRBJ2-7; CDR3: CASSQGLLGSSYEQYF; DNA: TGCGCCAGCAGCCAAGGGCTCCTGGGGAGCTCCTACGAGCAGTACTTC
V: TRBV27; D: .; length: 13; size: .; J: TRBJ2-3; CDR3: CASRLGGTDTQYF; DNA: TGTGCCAGCAGATTGGGCGGTACAGATACGCAGTATTTT
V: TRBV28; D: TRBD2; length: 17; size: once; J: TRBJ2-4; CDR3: CASSSLAGPLAKNIQYF; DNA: TGTGCCAGCAGTTCGTTAGCGGGCCCGCTAGCCAAAAACATTCAGTACTTC
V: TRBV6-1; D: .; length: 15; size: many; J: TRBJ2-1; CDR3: CASSEALFGGWEQFF; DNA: TGTGCCAGCAGTGAAGCGCTTTTTGGGGGATGGGAGCAGTTCTTC
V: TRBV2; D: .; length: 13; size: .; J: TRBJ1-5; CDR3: CASTRQVDQPQHF; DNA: TGTGCCAGCACTCGACAGGTAGATCAGCCCCAGCATTTT
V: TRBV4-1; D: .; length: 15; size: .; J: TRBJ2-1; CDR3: CASSQEVSSYNEQFF; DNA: TGCGCCAGCAGCCAAGAAGTCAGCTCCTACAATGAGCAGTTCTTC
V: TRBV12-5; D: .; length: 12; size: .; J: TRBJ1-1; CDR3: CASGDGTFEAFF; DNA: TGTGCTAGTGGTGACGGGACGTTTGAAGCTTTCTTT
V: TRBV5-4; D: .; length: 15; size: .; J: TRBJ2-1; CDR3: CASVQSQGSYNEQFF; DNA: TGTGCCAGCGTACAATCACAGGGAAGCTACAATGAGCAGTTCTTC
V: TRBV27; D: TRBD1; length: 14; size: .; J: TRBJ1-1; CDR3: CASSFKGAGTEAFF; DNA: TGTGCCAGCAGTTTCAAGGGGGCGGGCACTGAAGCTTTCTTT